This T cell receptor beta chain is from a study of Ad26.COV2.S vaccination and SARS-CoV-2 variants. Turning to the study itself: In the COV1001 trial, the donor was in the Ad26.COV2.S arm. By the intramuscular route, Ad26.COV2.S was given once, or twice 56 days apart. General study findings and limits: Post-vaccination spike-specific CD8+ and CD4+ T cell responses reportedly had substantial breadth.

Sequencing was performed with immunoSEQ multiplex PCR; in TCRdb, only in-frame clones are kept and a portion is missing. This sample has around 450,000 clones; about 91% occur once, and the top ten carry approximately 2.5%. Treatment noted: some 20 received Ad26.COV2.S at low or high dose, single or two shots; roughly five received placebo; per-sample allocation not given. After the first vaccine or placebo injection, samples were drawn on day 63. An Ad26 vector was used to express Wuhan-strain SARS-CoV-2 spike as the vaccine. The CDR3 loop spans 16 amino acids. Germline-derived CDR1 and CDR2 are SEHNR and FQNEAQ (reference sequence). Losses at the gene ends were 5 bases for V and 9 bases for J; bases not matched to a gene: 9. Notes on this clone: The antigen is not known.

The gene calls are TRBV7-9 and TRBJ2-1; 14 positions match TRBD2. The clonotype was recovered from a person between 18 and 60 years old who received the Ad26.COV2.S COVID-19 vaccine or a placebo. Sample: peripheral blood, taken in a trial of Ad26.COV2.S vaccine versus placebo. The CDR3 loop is CASSPTSGRAKGEQFF. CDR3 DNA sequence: TGTGCCAGCAGCCCGACTAGCGGGAGGGCCAAGGGTGAGCAGTTCTTC.